This T cell receptor (beta chain) is drawn from a study of blood T cells in healthy people across ages. Looked up from germline, CDR1 is SGHVS and CDR2 is FNYEAQ. V lost 6 bases and J lost 4, with 16 bases in between. The CDR3 has 15 amino acids. For the second PCR, which ran for 7 to 11 cycles, a sample-barcoded 5' primer and a J-beta primer mix were used. TCRdb recomputed calls from the 5' RACE reads with MiXCR, one row per CDR3 protein. The sample has around 780,000 distinct CDR3 sequences, roughly 25% seen once; the top ten hold 3%. Findings and caveats of the study: Unknown donor CMV status possibly confounded expanded clonotype changes. In these data, TCR beta diversity tracked strongly with naive T cell percentage.

With regard to this clonotype: The antigen remains undetermined.

The sample was also reused in another study, on T cells of mothers and their children. As that report states: The study recruited a few healthy Caucasian mothers and their six children as donors.

The sample was blood. The chain carries TRBV7-6 and TRBJ2-1, with D perhaps matching TRBD2 (7 bases). This TCR was recovered from a boy between 10 and 17 years old in good health. The CDR3 is CASSPRGGEYNEQFF. The CDR3 DNA is TGTGCCAGCAGTCCCAGGGGAGGGGAATACAATGAGCAGTTCTTC.